This TCR beta chain was sequenced for a study of T cell repertoires in cytomegalovirus infection. Across the whole study: Matching HLA type, along with CMV infection, was indicated by public TCR beta signatures.

MiXCR, run by TCRdb on the reads, gives a single entry per CDR3 protein. This sample has 830,000 or so distinct CDR3 sequences, with around a third found just once. The study, taken as a whole, reports: Carriage of CMV together with the relevant HLA was identifiable through cumulative public TCR beta family frequency. HLA-C-restricted CMV clonotypes gave the most frequent clonotype in two of eight donors.

On this clonotype itself: Its specificity is not known.

This CDR3 contains 19 residues. Germline trimming cut 3 bases from V and 4 bases from J; bases unmatched to any gene: 12. The germline gives CDR1 KGHSH, CDR2 LQKENI. The chain uses TRBV18 and TRBJ2-2, with TRBD1 matching over 12 bases. The sample was cultured CD8+ T cells from PBMCs, taken from culture after CMV antigen stimulation. This clonotype originated in a human donor in good health (CMV status not recorded). Some clones in this sample may be carry-over from other donors' samples. The CDR3 DNA reads as TGTGCCAGCTCACCGGACGGGACAGGGGGCGCCGGGGCCACCGGGGAGCTGTTTTTT. This translates into CASSPDGTGGAGATGELFF.